This T cell receptor (beta chain) was retrieved from a study of siplizumab effects on memory and regulatory T cells. This clone was seen just once. The antigen remains undetermined. This CDR3 spans 14 amino acids. The germline V gene encodes CDR1 KGHSH and CDR2 LQKENI. The V gene lost 6 bases and the J gene lost 0 bases, with 12 bases spanning the gap. The table came from immunoSEQ multiplex PCR; TCRdb's copy has only in-frame clones and leaves some out. Of about 100,000 clones listed, 75% to 95% are singletons. General study findings and limits: The study did not confirm that proliferating Tregs from siplizumab cultures were suppressive.

V and J are TRBV18 and TRBJ2-7, with D perhaps matching TRBD2 (6 bases). What was sequenced was CD4+ T cells sorted from blood. This TCR was sampled from a human donor in good health. CDR3 protein: CASSSDYSSYEQYF. The CDR3 DNA reads TGTGCCAGCTCCTCGGACTACAGCTCCTACGAGCAGTACTTC.